This entry features one T cell receptor beta chain sequence. Its antigen has not been determined. No per-base quality is available; no much larger clone lies one base away. The data originate from a study of shared clonotypes between healthy human individuals (TCRdb year 2020). In terms of the full investigation: A few men and two women, aged 18 to 49 years, made up the cohort. Per donor, three plates each were used for CD4 naive and CD4 memory, two for CD8 naive, and one for CD8 memory. To estimate repertoire size and how much clonotypes are shared between individuals, the study performed deep sequencing of blood TCR repertoires from a handful of healthy adults. To increase sequencing depth and limit assay-specific biases, different laboratories used diverse techniques to prepare libraries and sequence TCR repertoires. Leukapheresis yielded between about 0.8 and 9.5 billion PBMCs per donor.

What the study reported, not specific to this receptor: Only blood was sampled, and tissue TCR repertoires likely differ from those in blood. When four donors were compared, the shared fraction of clonotypes was around 5% for naive CD4, around 4% for naive CD8, about 2.5% for memory CD4, and around 0.37% for memory CD8. Incomplete sequencing was indicated by rarefaction of sorted-subset datasets, despite the large sequencing depth. Based on pairwise subsampling, the degree of clonotype sharing among donors was expected to be affected by sequencing depth. Naive subsets generally had larger estimated clonotype richness than memory subsets did. Because the study included a small number of donors, the genetic and exposure-history diversity represented was limited. Compared with non-shared clonotypes, the clonotypes found in all four sorted-subset donors had higher generation probabilities.

CD8 naive samples were obtained by positive selection for CCR7 among CD45RO-negative cells, yielding a CD45RA+CCR7+ population from which TemRA cells were excluded. Healthy HIV-negative adults with no recently reported acute infections or vaccinations were included as donors. Every donor was a Caucasian adult living in Nashville, Tennessee, USA. After blood collection by leukapheresis, PBMCs were isolated using Ficoll-Histopaque density gradient centrifugation and then cryopreserved in the vapor phase of liquid nitrogen. Analytical flow cytometry was used to check the purity and quantity of each magnetically sorted T cell population. Genomic DNA was isolated from every sorted fraction and measured by UV absorbance on a Nanodrop 2000c. Using the deep immunoSEQ assay, multiplex PCR amplified TCR CDR3 regions from genomic DNA. For each cell subset, the extracted genomic DNA was distributed evenly across all wells of several immunoSEQ 96-well plates, and each plate served as one replicate. For sorted subsets, each replicate PCR was loaded with 200 ng genomic DNA, equivalent to some 31,000 T cell genomes. The purified libraries were quantified using a Qubit 3.0 fluorometer, sized with a Bioanalyzer 2100, and then quantified again using the KAPA Library Quantification kit. Each immunoSEQ 96-well plate was sequenced on its own single-read 150-cycle Illumina NextSeq 550 flow cell. The paper's processing steps were these. Because the immunoSEQ output held only junctional sequences and lacked quality scores, the filtering could not match the filtering applied to full-length reads. Sequences were annotated with PyIR, a Python wrapper for IgBLAST v1.9, and V/J genes and CDR3 were assigned using IMGT germline references. Reads were filtered out if the reads had weak V/J assignments (E-value above 1e-6), no CDR3, stop codons, out-of-frame junctions, or ambiguous translated residues. V3J clonotypes were defined as sequences sharing the same inferred V gene, J gene, and CDR3 amino acid sequence. The percentage overlap between two repertoires was calculated by dividing the number of shared unique clonotypes by the size of the smaller repertoire. Three approaches were used to assess repertoire richness: RTK rarefaction, the Chao1 estimator, and Recon v2.1 estimates of unobserved clonotypes. OLGA was used to compute generation probabilities for all TCRbeta clonotypes that the gDNA method yielded from a handful of donors. The source is immuneACCESS, and TCRdb retained only in-frame sequences with V and J called. Part of the clones is not carried over; for the studies checked, unresolved V genes explain less than half of this, and the remainder is unexplained. V, J and clone size are taken as reported in that table, and D and trimming were inferred from the DNA itself. Recorded for this sample are around 1,900,000 clones; roughly 95% of them occurred a single time. The leading ten clones occupy about 1.6% of the sample.

The clonotype originates from a young man in good health. Some clones in this sample may be carry-over from other donors' samples. The specimen sequenced was naive CD8+ T cells from PBMCs. The cell subset or site label corresponds to: CD45RA+CCR7+.

The DNA sequence follows: TGTGCCAGCGGAACCGGGACAGCGGTCGACGAGCAGTACTTC. It codes for CASGTGTAVDEQYF. The rearranged chain carries TRBV27 and TRBJ2-7, with 7 bases matching TRBD1. CDR1 and CDR2 (MNHEY, SMNVEV) derive from the germline V gene (reference sequence). Taken from cysteine to phenylalanine, the CDR3 has 14 residues. CDR3 DNA only is kept here, 42 bases in frame from base 1. The V end gives up 8 bases and the J end 5 bases, leaving 12 bases in the junction not matched to a gene.